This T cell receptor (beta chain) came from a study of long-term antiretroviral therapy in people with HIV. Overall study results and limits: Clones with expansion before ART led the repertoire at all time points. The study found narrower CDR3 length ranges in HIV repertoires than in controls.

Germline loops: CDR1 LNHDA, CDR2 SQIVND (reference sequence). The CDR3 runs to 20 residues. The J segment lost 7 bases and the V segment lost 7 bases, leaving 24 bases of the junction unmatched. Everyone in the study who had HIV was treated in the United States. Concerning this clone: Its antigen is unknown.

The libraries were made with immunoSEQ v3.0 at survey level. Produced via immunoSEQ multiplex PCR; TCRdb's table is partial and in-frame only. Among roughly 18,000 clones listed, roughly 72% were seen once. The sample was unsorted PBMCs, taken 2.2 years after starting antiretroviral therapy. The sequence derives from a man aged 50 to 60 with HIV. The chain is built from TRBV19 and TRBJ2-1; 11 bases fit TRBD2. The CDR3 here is CASKRQGSPGSGRAINEQFF. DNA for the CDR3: TGTGCCAGTAAGCGACAGGGCTCCCCAGGTAGCGGGAGGGCCATTAATGAGCAGTTCTTC.